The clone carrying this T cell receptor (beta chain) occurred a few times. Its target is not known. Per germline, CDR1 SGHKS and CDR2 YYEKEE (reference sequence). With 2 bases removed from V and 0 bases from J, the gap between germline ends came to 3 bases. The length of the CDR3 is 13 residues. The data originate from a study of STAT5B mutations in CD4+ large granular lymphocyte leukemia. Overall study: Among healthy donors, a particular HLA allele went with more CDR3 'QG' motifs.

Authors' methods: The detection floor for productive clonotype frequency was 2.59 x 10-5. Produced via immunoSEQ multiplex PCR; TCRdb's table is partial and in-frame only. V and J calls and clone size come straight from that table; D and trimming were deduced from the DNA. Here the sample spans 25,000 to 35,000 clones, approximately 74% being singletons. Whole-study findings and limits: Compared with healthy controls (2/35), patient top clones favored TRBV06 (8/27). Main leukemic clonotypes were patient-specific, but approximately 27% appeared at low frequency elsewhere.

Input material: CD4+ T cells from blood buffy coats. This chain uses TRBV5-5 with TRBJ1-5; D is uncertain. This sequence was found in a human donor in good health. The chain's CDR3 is CASSFDSNQPQHF. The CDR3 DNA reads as TGTGCCAGCAGCTTCGATAGCAATCAGCCCCAGCATTTT. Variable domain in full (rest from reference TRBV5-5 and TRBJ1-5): DAGVTQSPTHLIKTRGQQVTLRCSPISGHKSVSWYQQVLGQGPQFIFQYYEKEERGRGNFPDRFSARQFPNYSSELNVNALLLGDSALYLCASSFDSNQPQHFGDGTRLSIL.